This paragraph covers one T cell receptor (beta chain) sequence. These data originate in a study of shared clonotypes between healthy human individuals. The protocol was immunoSEQ multiplex PCR, while the TCRdb copy is restricted to in-frame clones and leaves out a portion. The data hold 2 million to 2.5 million clones, with approximately 95% observed a single time. Sequencing was carried out using naive CD4+ T cells from PBMCs. Stated subset: CD45RA+ positively selected. This TCR came from a man aged 18 to 35 in good health. Some clones in this sample may be carry-over from other donors' samples.

The CDR3 nucleotides are TGTGCCAGCAGACGCACCGCGGGACATCTCTCTGGAAACACCATATATTTT. It codes for CASRRTAGHLSGNTIYF. This chain uses TRBV7-2 with TRBJ1-3, with TRBD1 as a possible D gene (6 bases). This CDR3 comprises 17 residues. The germline CDR1 and CDR2 sequences are SGHTA and FQGNSA. Deletions cut 6 bases from V and 0 bases from J, with 18 bases between.